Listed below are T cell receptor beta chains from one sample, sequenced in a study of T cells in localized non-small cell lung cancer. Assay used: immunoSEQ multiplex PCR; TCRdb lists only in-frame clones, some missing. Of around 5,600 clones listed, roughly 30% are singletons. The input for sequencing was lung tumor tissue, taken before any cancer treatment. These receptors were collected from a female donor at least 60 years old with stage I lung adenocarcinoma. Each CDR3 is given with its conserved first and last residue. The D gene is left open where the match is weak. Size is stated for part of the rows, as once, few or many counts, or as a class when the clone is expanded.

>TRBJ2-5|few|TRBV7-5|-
CASSIGGGRETQYF
TGTGCCAGCAGCATAGGGGGGGGTCGCGAGACCCAGTACTTC
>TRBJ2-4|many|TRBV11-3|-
CASSFTAPGFDIQYF
TGTGCCAGCAGCTTTACCGCCCCTGGATTCGACATTCAGTACTTC
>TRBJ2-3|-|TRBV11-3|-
CASSLVSGPSTDTQYF
TGTGCCAGCAGCTTAGTAAGCGGTCCTAGCACAGATACGCAGTATTTT
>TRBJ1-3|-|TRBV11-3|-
CASSLDGPITSGNTIYF
TGTGCCAGCAGCTTAGATGGGCCGATAACGTCGGGAAACACCATATATTTT
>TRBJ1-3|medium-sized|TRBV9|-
CASSEAAGGNTIYF
TGTGCCAGCAGTGAGGCGGCGGGTGGAAACACCATATATTTT
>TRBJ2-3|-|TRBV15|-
CATSRASGRADTQYF
TGTGCCACCAGCAGAGCGAGTGGGCGCGCAGATACGCAGTATTTT
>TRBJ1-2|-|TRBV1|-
CASSQEFPGAGGYTF
TGCGCCAGCAGCCAAGAATTTCCGGGGGCGGGTGGCTACACCTTC
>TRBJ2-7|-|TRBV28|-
CASSPPRGSSYEQYF
TGTGCCAGCAGTCCCCCGCGGGGTTCCTCCTACGAGCAGTACTTC
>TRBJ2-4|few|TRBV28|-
CASSFHGPNIQYF
TGTGCCAGCAGTTTCCATGGCCCGAACATTCAGTACTTC
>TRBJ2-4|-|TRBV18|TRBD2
CASSPLAGGEVAKNIQYF
TGTGCCAGCTCACCACTAGCGGGGGGCGAAGTAGCCAAAAACATTCAGTACTTC
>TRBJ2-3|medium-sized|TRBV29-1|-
CSVPGPSTDTQYF
TGCAGCGTTCCTGGACCTAGCACAGATACGCAGTATTTT
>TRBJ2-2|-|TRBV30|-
CAWSGWVGGELFF
TGTGCCTGGAGTGGGTGGGTCGGCGGGGAGCTGTTTTTT
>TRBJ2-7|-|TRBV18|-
CASSPERDEQYF
TGTGCCAGCTCACCAGAAAGGGACGAGCAGTACTTC
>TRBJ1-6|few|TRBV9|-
CASSEESYSPLHF
TGTGCCAGCAGTGAAGAATCCTATTCACCCCTCCACTTT
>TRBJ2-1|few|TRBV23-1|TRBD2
CASSQERTSGGAVYNEQFF
TGCGCCAGCAGCCAGGAAAGGACTAGCGGGGGGGCAGTCTACAATGAGCAGTTCTTC
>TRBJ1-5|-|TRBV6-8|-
CASSGWGGNQPQHF
TGTGCCAGCAGTGGTTGGGGAGGCAATCAGCCCCAGCATTTT
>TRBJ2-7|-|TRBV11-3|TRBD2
CASSSTGGIYEQYF
TGTGCCAGCAGCTCGACGGGGGGAATCTACGAGCAGTACTTC
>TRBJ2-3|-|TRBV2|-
CASKRGISRSTDTQYF
TGTGCCAGCAAACGGGGCATTTCCAGATCCACAGATACGCAGTATTTT
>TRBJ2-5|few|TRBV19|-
CASSMGRQETQYF
TGTGCCAGTAGTATGGGCAGACAAGAGACCCAGTACTTC
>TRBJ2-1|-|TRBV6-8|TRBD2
CASSRRTSQTRWEQFF
TGTGCCAGCAGTCGTCGGACTAGCCAGACTAGGTGGGAGCAGTTCTTC
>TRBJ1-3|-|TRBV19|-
CASSPAGNTIYF
TGTGCCAGTAGCCCAGCTGGAAACACCATATATTTT
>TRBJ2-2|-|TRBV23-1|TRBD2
CASSPIAGVVTGELFF
TGCGCCAGCAGCCCCATAGCGGGAGTTGTGACCGGGGAGCTGTTTTTT
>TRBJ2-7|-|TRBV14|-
CASSQATGVVPYEQYF
TGTGCCAGCAGCCAAGCCACGGGCGTGGTGCCCTACGAGCAGTACTTC
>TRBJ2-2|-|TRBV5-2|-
CASKPPGDGELFF
TGTGCCAGCAAACCCCCGGGGGACGGGGAGCTGTTTTTT
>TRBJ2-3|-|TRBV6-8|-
CASSYGVDTQYF
TGTGCCAGCAGTTACGGGGTAGATACGCAGTATTTT
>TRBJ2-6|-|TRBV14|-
CASSHPRAGANVLTF
TGTGCCAGCAGCCACCCCCGGGCTGGGGCCAACGTCCTGACTTTC
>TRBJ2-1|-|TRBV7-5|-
CASSLRGSYNEQFF
TGTGCCAGCAGCTTGAGGGGTTCCTACAATGAGCAGTTCTTC
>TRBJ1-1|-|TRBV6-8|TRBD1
CASTPRKGQGNTEAFF
TGTGCCAGCACCCCCCGGAAGGGACAGGGCAACACTGAAGCTTTCTTT
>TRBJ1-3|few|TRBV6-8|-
CASTSLPRGNTIYF
TGTGCCAGCACCTCTCTACCACGGGGGAACACCATATATTTT